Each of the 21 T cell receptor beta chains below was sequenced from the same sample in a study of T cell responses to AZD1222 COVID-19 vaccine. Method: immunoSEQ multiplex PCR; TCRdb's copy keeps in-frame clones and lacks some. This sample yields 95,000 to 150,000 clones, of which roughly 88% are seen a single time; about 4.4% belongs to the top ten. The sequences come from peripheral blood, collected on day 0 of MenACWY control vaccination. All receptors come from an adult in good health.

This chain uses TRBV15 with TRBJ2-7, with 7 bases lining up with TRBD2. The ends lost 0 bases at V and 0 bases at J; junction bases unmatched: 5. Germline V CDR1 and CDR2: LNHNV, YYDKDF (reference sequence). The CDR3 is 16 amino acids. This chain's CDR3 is CATSRDWASGSYEQYF. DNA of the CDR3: TGTGCCACCAGCAGAGATTGGGCTAGCGGCTCCTACGAGCAGTACTTC.

CDR3 loop: CASSLEYSNSPLHF. CDR3 coding DNA: TGTGCCAGCAGCTTAGAGTACAGTAATTCACCCCTCCACTTT. The rearrangement links TRBV7-9 to TRBJ1-6; D gene ambiguous. The CDR3 contains 14 residues. CDR1 SEHNR and CDR2 FQNEAQ come from the germline V gene (reference sequence). Trimming took 1 base from V and 6 from J, leaving 7 bases between them.

DNA for the CDR3: TGTGCCATCAGTGAGTCGAAGGAGGCCAGGGAGACGACTAATGAAAAACTGTTTTTT. Translated: CAISESKEARETTNEKLFF. The chain couples TRBV10-3 to TRBJ1-4; a weak D match, TRBD1 (5 bases). The V end was cut by 0 bases, the J end by 2 bases, with 19 bases between. From germline, CDR1 is ENHRY and CDR2 SYGVKD. The CDR3 contains 19 residues.

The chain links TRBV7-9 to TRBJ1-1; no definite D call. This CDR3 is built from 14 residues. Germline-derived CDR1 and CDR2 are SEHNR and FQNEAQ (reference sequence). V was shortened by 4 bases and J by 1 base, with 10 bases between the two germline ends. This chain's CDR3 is CASSYVSGNTEAFF. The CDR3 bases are TGTGCCAGCAGCTATGTCTCGGGGAACACTGAAGCTTTCTTT.

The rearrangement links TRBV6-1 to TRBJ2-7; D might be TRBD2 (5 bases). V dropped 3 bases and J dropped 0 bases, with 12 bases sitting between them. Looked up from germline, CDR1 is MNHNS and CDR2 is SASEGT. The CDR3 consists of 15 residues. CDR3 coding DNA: TGTGCCAGCAGTGAGTCGATGGGGAGCTCCTACGAGCAGTACTTC. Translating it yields CASSESMGSSYEQYF.

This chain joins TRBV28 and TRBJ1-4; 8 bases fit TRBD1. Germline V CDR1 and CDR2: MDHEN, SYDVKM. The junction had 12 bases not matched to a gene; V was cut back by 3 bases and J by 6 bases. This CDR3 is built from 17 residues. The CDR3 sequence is CASSFNDWTGWDEKLFF. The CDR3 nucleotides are TGTGCCAGCAGTTTTAACGACTGGACAGGGTGGGATGAAAAACTGTTTTTT.

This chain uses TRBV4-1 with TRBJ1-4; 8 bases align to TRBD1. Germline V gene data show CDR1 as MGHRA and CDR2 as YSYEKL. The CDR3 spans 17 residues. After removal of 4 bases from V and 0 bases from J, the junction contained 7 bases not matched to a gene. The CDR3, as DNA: TGCGCCAGCAGCCTAGGGGGACAGGCCTCAACTAATGAAAAACTGTTTTTT. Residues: CASSLGGQASTNEKLFF.

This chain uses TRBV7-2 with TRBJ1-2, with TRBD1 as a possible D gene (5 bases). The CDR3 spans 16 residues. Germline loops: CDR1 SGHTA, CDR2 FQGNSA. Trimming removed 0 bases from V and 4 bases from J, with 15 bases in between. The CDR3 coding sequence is TGTGCCAGCAGCTTAGCGCATTCAGGGCGGACCTATGGCTACACCTTC. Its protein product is CASSLAHSGRTYGYTF.

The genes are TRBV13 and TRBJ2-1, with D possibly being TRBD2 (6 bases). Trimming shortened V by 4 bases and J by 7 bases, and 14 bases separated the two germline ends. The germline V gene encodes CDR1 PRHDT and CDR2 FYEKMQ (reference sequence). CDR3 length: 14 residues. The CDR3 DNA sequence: TGTGCCAGCAGCTCATGGGGACTTTCGAATGAGCAGTTCTTC. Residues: CASSSWGLSNEQFF.

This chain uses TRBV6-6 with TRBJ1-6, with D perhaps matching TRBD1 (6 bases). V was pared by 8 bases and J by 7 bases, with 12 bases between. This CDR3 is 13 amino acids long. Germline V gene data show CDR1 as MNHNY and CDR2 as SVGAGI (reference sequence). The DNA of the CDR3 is TGTGCCAGCCGACCGGACAGAAATTCACCCCTCCACTTT. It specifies CASRPDRNSPLHF.

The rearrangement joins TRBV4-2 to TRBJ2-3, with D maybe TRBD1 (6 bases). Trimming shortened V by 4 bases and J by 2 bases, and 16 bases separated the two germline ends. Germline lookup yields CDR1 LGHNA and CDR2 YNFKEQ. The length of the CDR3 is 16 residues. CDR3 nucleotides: TGTGCCAGCAGCCGCTCACAGGGAACTTACACAGATACGCAGTATTTT. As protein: CASSRSQGTYTDTQYF.

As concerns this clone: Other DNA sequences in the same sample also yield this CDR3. CDR3 nucleotide sequence: TGTGCCACCAGCAGGGAAATCTCTGGAAACACCATATATTTT. This gives the protein CATSREISGNTIYF. The chain links TRBV15 to TRBJ1-3; D unclear. From germline, CDR1 is LNHNV and CDR2 YYDKDF (reference sequence). CDR3 length equals 14 residues. The germline V and J ends were trimmed by 3 bases and 0 bases, with 6 bases remaining between them. Combining the CDR3 with reference TRBV15 and TRBJ1-3 gives the whole variable domain DAMVIQNPRYQVTQFGKPVTLSCSQTLNHNVMYWYQQKSSQAPKLLFHYYDKDFNNEADTPDNFQSRRPNTSFCFLDIRSPGLGDTAMYLCATSREISGNTIYFGEGSWLTVV.

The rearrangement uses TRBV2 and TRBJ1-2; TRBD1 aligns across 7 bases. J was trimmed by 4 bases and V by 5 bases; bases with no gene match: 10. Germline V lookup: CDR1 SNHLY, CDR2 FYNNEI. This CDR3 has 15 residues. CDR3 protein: CASSNHDRAIYGYTF. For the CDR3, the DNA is TGTGCCAGCAGTAACCACGACAGGGCAATCTATGGCTACACCTTC.

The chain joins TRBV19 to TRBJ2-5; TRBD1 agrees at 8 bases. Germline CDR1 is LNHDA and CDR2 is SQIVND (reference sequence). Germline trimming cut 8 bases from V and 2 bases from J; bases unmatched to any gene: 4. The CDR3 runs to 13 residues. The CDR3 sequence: CASGTGLQETQYF. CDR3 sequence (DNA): TGTGCCAGTGGGACAGGACTTCAAGAGACCCAGTACTTC.

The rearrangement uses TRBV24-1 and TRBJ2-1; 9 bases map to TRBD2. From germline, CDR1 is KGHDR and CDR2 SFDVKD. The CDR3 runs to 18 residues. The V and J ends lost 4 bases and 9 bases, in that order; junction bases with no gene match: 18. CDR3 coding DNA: TGTGCCACCAGTGACAATACTTGGGTAGCGGGGGCCTTGGGTGAGCAGTTCTTC. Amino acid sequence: CATSDNTWVAGALGEQFF.

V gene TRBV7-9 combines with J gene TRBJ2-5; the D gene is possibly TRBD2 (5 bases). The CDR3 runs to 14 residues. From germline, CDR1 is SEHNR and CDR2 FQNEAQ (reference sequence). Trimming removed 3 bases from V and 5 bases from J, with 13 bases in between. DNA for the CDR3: TGTGCCAGCAGCTTTTGGGAGTTGGGGGAGACCCAGTACTTC. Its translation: CASSFWELGETQYF.

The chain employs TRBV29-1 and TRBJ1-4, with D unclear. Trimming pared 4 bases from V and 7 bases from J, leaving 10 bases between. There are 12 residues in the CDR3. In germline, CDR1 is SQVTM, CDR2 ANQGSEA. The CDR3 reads CSVVGGAEKLFF. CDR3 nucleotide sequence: TGCAGCGTTGTCGGCGGAGCTGAAAAACTGTTTTTT.

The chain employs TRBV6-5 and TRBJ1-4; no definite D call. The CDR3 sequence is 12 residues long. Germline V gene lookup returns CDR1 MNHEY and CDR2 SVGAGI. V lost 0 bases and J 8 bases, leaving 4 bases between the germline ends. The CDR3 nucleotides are TGTGCCAGCAGTTACTCGGGGGAAAAACTGTTTTTT. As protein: CASSYSGEKLFF.

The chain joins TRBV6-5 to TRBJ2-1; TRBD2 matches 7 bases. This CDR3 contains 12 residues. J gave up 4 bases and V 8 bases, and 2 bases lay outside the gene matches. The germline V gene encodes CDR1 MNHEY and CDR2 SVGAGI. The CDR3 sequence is CASGRGYNEQFF. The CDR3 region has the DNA TGTGCCAGCGGGAGGGGTTACAATGAGCAGTTCTTC.

CDR3 in DNA: TGTGCCAGCAGCCCCGAGGTAGGGTTGAATGAGCAGTTCTTC. Its translation: CASSPEVGLNEQFF. The rearrangement uses TRBV5-6 and TRBJ2-1; D gene ambiguous. The V and J ends lost 4 bases and 7 bases respectively, with 15 bases between them. The CDR3 sequence is 14 residues long. The germline gives CDR1 SGHDT, CDR2 YYEEEE. The full variable domain, completed using reference TRBV5-6 and TRBJ2-1, is DAGVTQSPTHLIKTRGQQVTLRCSPKSGHDTVSWYQQALGQGPQFIFQYYEEEERQRGNFPDRFSGHQFPNYSSELNVNALLLGDSALYLCASSPEVGLNEQFFGPGTRLTVL.

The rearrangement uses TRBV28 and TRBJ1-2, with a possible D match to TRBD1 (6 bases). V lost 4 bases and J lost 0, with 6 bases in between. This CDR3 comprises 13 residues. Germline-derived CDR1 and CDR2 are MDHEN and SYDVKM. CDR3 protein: CASSSGANYGYTF. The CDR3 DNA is TGTGCCAGCAGTTCAGGGGCTAACTATGGCTACACCTTC.